This T cell receptor beta chain comes out of a study of OX40 agonist ivuxolimab in advanced cancers. About the research overall: In this trial design, patients received ivuxolimab intravenously at 0.01 to 10 mg/kg every 2 weeks.

This table comes from immunoSEQ multiplex PCR, and its TCRdb copy is limited to in-frame clones, with some not included. The table records some 90,000 clones, around 87% of them present only once. Study-wide results and limits: Specificity for antigen went undetermined in the expanded peripheral T cells. With doses of 0.1-3.0 mg/kg, partial responders showed among the lowest clonal expansion.

This clone was seen only once. Its antigen remains unknown. Autoimmune disease history or systemic immunosuppression meant exclusion. Sequenced here: CD4+ or CD8+ T cells sorted from blood, sampled in a trial of the OX40 agonist ivuxolimab. This clonotype originated in an adult with an advanced solid tumor such as melanoma, head and neck, liver or kidney cancer.

This chain's CDR3 is CASSPLLSNTGELFF. The CDR3 DNA reads TGTGCCAGCTCACCACTATTGTCCAACACCGGGGAGCTGTTTTTT. The chain links TRBV18 to TRBJ2-2, with D unresolved. The CDR3 covers 15 residues. Germline values: CDR1 KGHSH, CDR2 LQKENI. V dropped 1 base and J dropped 2 bases, with 8 bases sitting between them. Full variable domain (missing parts from reference TRBV18 and TRBJ2-2): NAGVMQNPRHLVRRRGQEARLRCSPMKGHSHVYWYRQLPEEGLKFMVYLQKENIIDESGMPKERFSAEFPKEGPSILRIQQVVRGDSAAYFCASSPLLSNTGELFFGEGSRLTVL.